The clone carrying this T cell receptor (beta chain) was counted only a few times. The data were obtained in a study of T-cell memory formation after mild COVID-19. TCRdb reanalysed the 5' RACE reads using MiXCR and keeps one entry per CDR3 protein. The profile shows 250,000 or so distinct CDR3 sequences, approximately 18% of them singletons. The CDR3 has 16 residues. V was cut by 2 bases and J by 0 bases, with 11 bases left in between. Germline loops: CDR1 DFQATT, CDR2 SNEGSKA (reference sequence). Material: PBMCs or a T cell subset sorted from them (not recorded which). The receptor was derived from a man younger than 35 who had mild COVID-19 (a few samples of this study predate the infection). Cell type and time point are not known. The chain carries TRBV20-1 and TRBJ2-6; no reliable D call. CDR3 nucleotide sequence: TGCAGTGCTAGACAATCCGGACGCTCTGGGGCCAACGTCCTGACTTTC. It translates to CSARQSGRSGANVLTF.